This entry describes one TCR beta chain. This CDR3 contains 16 residues. CDR1 is MNHEY and CDR2 is SVGAGI in the germline V gene. Trimming removed 0 bases at V and 0 bases at J, with 9 bases between. The data stem from a study of blood T cell repertoires in COVID-19. Here immunoSEQ multiplex PCR was the method, and the copy in TCRdb shows in-frame clones only, minus some. The sample shows roughly 320,000 clones, over 75% of them seen only once. The receptor comes from a human donor in a cohort sampled during active COVID-19. The sequenced sample consisted of peripheral blood. The chain carries TRBV6-5 and TRBJ2-1, with D uncertain. CDR3 loop: CASSYSTPGSYNEQFF. Here the CDR3 DNA reads TGTGCCAGCAGTTACTCGACGCCAGGCTCCTACAATGAGCAGTTCTTC.